The rows below give T cell receptor beta chains drawn from one sample of a study of monozygotic twins with inflammatory bowel disease. TCRdb reprocessed the 5' RACE reads; each CDR3 protein has one entry and no DNA is given. This sample contains some 300,000 distinct CDR3 sequences. The sequenced sample consisted of blood. These receptors were obtained from a human donor with ulcerative colitis or Crohn's disease, or a healthy co-twin of an affected twin (not recorded which). Both conserved end residues are part of each CDR3.

v_call: TRBV24-1
cdr3_length: 16
j_call: TRBJ2-3
cdr3_aa: CATSDLGQGKADTQYF

v_call: TRBV11-2
cdr3_length: 13
j_call: TRBJ1-2
cdr3_aa: CASSFDNNYGYTF

v_call: TRBV12-3/TRBV12-4
cdr3_length: 13
j_call: TRBJ2-1
cdr3_aa: CASTLTRYNEQFF

v_call: TRBV5-1
cdr3_length: 15
j_call: TRBJ2-1
cdr3_aa: CASSLEALSYNEQFF

v_call: TRBV5-1
cdr3_length: 15
j_call: TRBJ2-3
cdr3_aa: CASSMGPQNSDTQYF

v_call: TRBV5-5
cdr3_length: 14
j_call: TRBJ1-1
cdr3_aa: CASSLIGQNTEAFF

v_call: TRBV12-3/TRBV12-4
cdr3_length: 15
j_call: TRBJ1-1
cdr3_aa: CASSPLRGLDTEAFF

v_call: TRBV5-1
cdr3_length: 16
j_call: TRBJ2-5
cdr3_aa: CASSWTSGVVQETQYF

v_call: TRBV20-1
cdr3_length: 14
j_call: TRBJ2-3
cdr3_aa: CSGDVGGLSDTQYF

v_call: TRBV9
cdr3_length: 15
j_call: TRBJ1-6
cdr3_aa: CASSARQGANSPLHF

v_call: TRBV28
cdr3_length: 15
j_call: TRBJ2-5
cdr3_aa: CASSVSGGGMETQYF

v_call: TRBV7-6
cdr3_length: 19
j_call: TRBJ2-3
cdr3_aa: CASSLDPGLAGAGADTQYF

v_call: TRBV18
cdr3_length: 15
j_call: TRBJ1-4
cdr3_aa: CVSSPFAGVNEKLFF

v_call: TRBV25-1
cdr3_length: 12
j_call: TRBJ2-1
cdr3_aa: CASRGGFNEQFF

v_call: TRBV12-3/TRBV12-4
cdr3_length: 14
j_call: TRBJ2-3
cdr3_aa: CASSRDRYTDTQYF

v_call: TRBV15
cdr3_length: 16
j_call: TRBJ2-5
cdr3_aa: CATSRDLAGGSETQYF

v_call: TRBV7-2
cdr3_length: 13
j_call: TRBJ1-6
cdr3_aa: CASSPGGNSPLHF

v_call: TRBV5-1
cdr3_length: 13
j_call: TRBJ2-1
cdr3_aa: CASSLAQVAEQFF

v_call: TRBV7-6
cdr3_length: 14
j_call: TRBJ2-1
cdr3_aa: CASSRTPDYNEQFF

v_call: TRBV7-2
cdr3_length: 16
j_call: TRBJ1-5
cdr3_aa: CASSLHQMNSNQPQHF

v_call: TRBV5-6
cdr3_length: 18
j_call: TRBJ2-6
cdr3_aa: CASSLRALPFSGANVLTF

v_call: TRBV5-6
cdr3_length: 18
j_call: TRBJ2-3
cdr3_aa: CASIQAFGGTSNTDTQYF

v_call: TRBV5-1
cdr3_length: 15
j_call: TRBJ2-7
cdr3_aa: CASSSGLAGDYEQYF

v_call: TRBV18
cdr3_length: 15
j_call: TRBJ2-7
cdr3_aa: CASSPPRGTGYEQYF

v_call: TRBV6-1
cdr3_length: 17
j_call: TRBJ2-3
cdr3_aa: CASSPGAHRGNTDTQYF

v_call: TRBV27
cdr3_length: 14
j_call: TRBJ2-3
cdr3_aa: CASAISGDSDTQYF

v_call: TRBV24-1
cdr3_length: 18
j_call: TRBJ2-3
cdr3_aa: CATSDPTPSGDRTDTQYF

v_call: TRBV5-1
cdr3_length: 14
j_call: TRBJ2-5
cdr3_aa: CASSFNRNQETQYF

v_call: TRBV10-3
cdr3_length: 18
j_call: TRBJ2-6
cdr3_aa: CAISAAAAKYSGANVLTF

v_call: TRBV7-9
cdr3_length: 12
j_call: TRBJ2-7
cdr3_aa: CASSTQGDVQYF

v_call: TRBV4-2
cdr3_length: 19
j_call: TRBJ2-7
cdr3_aa: CASSQEKLIGSLDRYEQYF

v_call: TRBV24-1
cdr3_length: 14
j_call: TRBJ2-2
cdr3_aa: CATMTGTNTGELFF

v_call: TRBV5-1
cdr3_length: 12
j_call: TRBJ1-2
cdr3_aa: CASSFLGDGYTF

v_call: TRBV2
cdr3_length: 12
j_call: TRBJ2-1
cdr3_aa: CASSLTETKQFF

v_call: TRBV2
cdr3_length: 14
j_call: TRBJ1-2
cdr3_aa: CASRRDREGRGYTF

v_call: TRBV11-3
cdr3_length: 13
j_call: TRBJ2-1
cdr3_aa: CASSLTGESEQFF

v_call: TRBV7-9
cdr3_length: 17
j_call: TRBJ2-5
cdr3_aa: CASSFTPGQGAEETQYF

v_call: TRBV20-1
cdr3_length: 14
j_call: TRBJ2-3
cdr3_aa: CSAGGGTSTDTQYF

v_call: TRBV6-1
cdr3_length: 15
j_call: TRBJ2-3
cdr3_aa: CASNRGETPTDTQYF

v_call: TRBV9
cdr3_length: 14
j_call: TRBJ1-2
cdr3_aa: CASSVGGRNYGYTF

v_call: TRBV12-3/TRBV12-4
cdr3_length: 14
j_call: TRBJ1-2
cdr3_aa: CASSPGQSYYGYTF

v_call: TRBV5-1
cdr3_length: 16
j_call: TRBJ2-7
cdr3_aa: CASSLGPRTGSPEQYF

v_call: TRBV20-1
cdr3_length: 13
j_call: TRBJ1-5
cdr3_aa: CSARDRVFEPQHF

v_call: TRBV10-3
cdr3_length: 12
j_call: TRBJ2-3
cdr3_aa: CAISYRVDTQYF

v_call: TRBV29-1
cdr3_length: 12
j_call: TRBJ2-1
cdr3_aa: CSVGGINGEQFF

v_call: TRBV5-4
cdr3_length: 14
j_call: TRBJ2-5
cdr3_aa: CASIKRGAQETQYF

v_call: TRBV5-1
cdr3_length: 13
j_call: TRBJ2-7
cdr3_aa: CASSPDLVFEQYF

v_call: TRBV20-1
cdr3_length: 14
j_call: TRBJ1-1
cdr3_aa: CSAREDGGYAEAFF

v_call: TRBV2
cdr3_length: 15
j_call: TRBJ1-2
cdr3_aa: CASSDMGQFSYGYTF

v_call: TRBV5-6
cdr3_length: 17
j_call: TRBJ1-2
cdr3_aa: CASSSLGQSVGNYGYTF

v_call: TRBV27
cdr3_length: 15
j_call: TRBJ2-7
cdr3_aa: CASSRSGSGTYEQYF